What follows are 11 T cell receptor beta chains derived from one specimen sequenced in a study of cytomegalovirus exposure and HLA in healthy donors (dated by TCRdb to the late 2010s). The library was made by the immunoSEQ multiplex PCR assay. For the multiplex PCR, a mixture combining 60 forward primers for TCR Vbeta segments and 13 reverse primers for TCR Jbeta segments was used. TCRdb took over this immuneACCESS table, retaining in-frame rearrangements with V and J assigned. Such tables are incomplete; in checked studies, under half of the missing clones stem from an unresolved V gene, and the remainder is unexplained. For this sample the table gives fewer than 200,000 clones, of which about 65% were detected only once. The top ten clonotypes cover approximately 1.5% of the sample. Material: PBMCs. These receptors originate from a girl aged 10 to 17 in good health and CMV-seronegative.

The J gene is TRBJ1-2, the V gene TRBV6-5; D perhaps matches TRBD1 (5 bases). The germline gives CDR1 MNHEY, CDR2 SVGAGI. The CDR3 has 14 amino acids. Trimming shortened V by 8 bases and J by 7 bases, and 20 bases separated the two germline ends. The CDR3 DNA sequence: TGTGCCAGCGGACCGACAGCTCCCCTCGCTGGCTACACCTTC. It specifies CASGPTAPLAGYTF.

The J gene is TRBJ1-1, the V gene TRBV5-1, with a tentative D call TRBD1 (6 bases). The ends were cut back, 4 bases at V and 0 bases at J, with 13 bases in the middle. The CDR3 runs 15 residues. Per the germline V gene, CDR1 is SGHRS and CDR2 is YFSETQ. CDR3 sequence: CASSVEGDMNTEAFF. For the CDR3, the DNA is TGCGCCAGCAGCGTAGAGGGGGATATGAACACTGAAGCTTTCTTT. The full variable domain, with the rest looked up from reference TRBV5-1 and TRBJ1-1, is KAGVTQTPRYLIKTRGQQVTLSCSPISGHRSVSWYQQTPGQGLQFLFEYFSETQRNKGNFPGRFSGRQFSNSRSEMNVSTLELGDSALYLCASSVEGDMNTEAFFGQGTRLTVV.

This chain uses TRBV2 with TRBJ1-1; perhaps TRBD1 as D (5 bases). V was pared by 6 bases and J by 5 bases, with 13 bases between. From germline, CDR1 is SNHLY and CDR2 FYNNEI. The CDR3 loop spans 13 amino acids. In nucleotides, the CDR3 is TGTGCCAGCAGGTCAGACAGCCGTACTGAAGCTTTCTTT. It codes for CASRSDSRTEAFF.

V is TRBV19 and J is TRBJ1-5; 8 bases map to TRBD1. The V gene end was trimmed by 4 bases and the J gene end by 4 bases; junction bases not matched to a gene: 3. This CDR3 contains 14 residues. Germline assignment: CDR1 LNHDA and CDR2 SQIVND (reference sequence). The CDR3: CASSRQGFNQPQHF. In DNA, the CDR3 is TGTGCCAGTAGTAGACAGGGGTTTAATCAGCCCCAGCATTTT.

The CDR3 sequence: CASSSDRGGQGAYTEAFF. The CDR3 coding sequence is TGTGCCAGCAGCTCAGATCGGGGGGGACAGGGGGCTTACACTGAAGCTTTCTTT. The genes are TRBV7-9 and TRBJ1-1; 12 positions match TRBD1. Germline V gene data show CDR1 as SEHNR and CDR2 as FQNEAQ (reference sequence). The CDR3 totals 18 residues. Trimming cost V 4 bases and J 3 bases; bases outside gene matches: 12.

This clone appeared a single time. The chain has TRBV5-4 and TRBJ2-1; no clear D gene. CDR1 and CDR2 (germline): SGHNT, YYREEE (reference sequence). CDR3 length: 16 amino acids. Between the trimmed V and J ends, which lost 0 bases and 0 bases, there was a span of 10 bases. The CDR3 here is CASSLGGLSSYNEQFF. The CDR3 DNA reads TGTGCCAGCAGCTTGGGAGGCCTGAGCTCCTACAATGAGCAGTTCTTC.

In this sample, this clone turned up a few times. V gene TRBV6-1 combines with J gene TRBJ2-7, with D uncertain. Trimming stripped 6 bases from V and 0 bases from J, with 9 bases between. The germline gives CDR1 MNHNS, CDR2 SASEGT. The CDR3 has 13 amino acids. Here the CDR3 reads CASRLGPSYEQYF. CDR3 bases: TGTGCCAGCAGGTTGGGCCCCTCCTACGAGCAGTACTTC.

The genes are TRBV19 and TRBJ2-1, with D possibly matching TRBD1 (6 bases). The V and J ends lost 8 bases and 12 bases respectively, with 23 bases between them. Germline CDR1 is LNHDA and CDR2 is SQIVND (reference sequence). The CDR3 has 14 amino acids. Here the CDR3 DNA reads TGTGCCAGTTCGACAGGCTCAGTTGTTATTGGGCAGTTCTTC. Its protein is CASSTGSVVIGQFF.

In its sample, this clone was seen a few times. The V and J genes are TRBV5-6 and TRBJ1-2; no reliable D call. The CDR3 loop spans 16 amino acids. V lost 4 bases, J lost 4 bases, and 20 bases lay in between. Germline V lookup: CDR1 SGHDT, CDR2 YYEEEE. CDR3 bases: TGTGCCAGCAGCCTCCCCGGCCCGGGTCTGGGCTATGGCTACACCTTC. It translates to CASSLPGPGLGYGYTF.

The chain carries TRBV28 and TRBJ2-7, with TRBD2 matching 7 bases. This CDR3 is built from 16 residues. V lost 6 bases, J lost 1 base, and 12 bases stayed unmatched. CDR1 and CDR2 from the germline V gene are MDHEN and SYDVKM. CDR3 in amino acids: CASRRTGTGGSYEQYF. The CDR3 DNA is TGTGCCAGCAGACGCACCGGGACGGGAGGATCCTACGAGCAGTACTTC.

V is TRBV2 and J is TRBJ1-2; D possibly corresponds to TRBD1 (6 bases). CDR1 SNHLY and CDR2 FYNNEI come from the germline V gene. V lost 4 bases and J lost 0, with 15 bases in between. The CDR3 totals 16 residues. The CDR3 nucleotides read TGTGCCAGCAGTGGGACAGTCTCCTATTCTAACTATGGCTACACCTTC. Encoded protein: CASSGTVSYSNYGYTF.